This TCR beta chain originates from a study of PD-L1 blockade in urothelial cancer. General observations from the study: At the 3-week point, tumor-associated blood clones expanded more in durable-benefit patients.

V trimming: 6 bases; J trimming: 4 bases; junction bases outside the gene matches: 13. CDR1 and CDR2 (germline): MNHNY, SVGAGI (reference sequence). The CDR3 has 16 residues. Synthetic spike-ins, TCR analog templates, were added into each PCR. Repertoires were generated with immunoSEQ multiplex PCR, while TCRdb's copy carries only in-frame clones and drops some. The data contain roughly 110,000 clones, approximately 89% of them seen just once; the ten biggest clones take up 3% to 4.5%. Described time point: peripheral blood 6 weeks after treatment start. In the case of this clone: Its antigen is not identified.

Sample: PBMCs, taken around atezolizumab (anti-PD-L1) treatment. The sequence derives from a man between 60 and 75 years old with urothelial cancer. This chain connects TRBV6-6 to TRBJ2-5; 8 bases are a match to TRBD2. This chain's CDR3 is CASRVGGAGSGETQYF. CDR3 in DNA: TGTGCCAGCAGGGTCGGGGGGGCGGGTAGTGGAGAGACCCAGTACTTC.